This paragraph covers one T cell receptor (beta chain) sequence. The antigen it binds to is not known. Nothing much larger sits one base from this clone, and base qualities are not available. Its CDR3 holds 17 amino acids, cysteine through phenylalanine. Left in the record is the CDR3 DNA by itself, 51 bases read in frame from the first base. The germline V end is reduced by 1 base and the J end by 8 bases; junction bases left unmatched: 12. The germline V gene (reference sequence) yields SEHNR for CDR1 and FQNEAQ for CDR2. The sample comes from a study of OX40 agonist ivuxolimab in advanced cancers. Turning to the overall study: Ivuxolimab was a fully human IgG2 agonistic monoclonal antibody targeting the costimulatory receptor OX40 (CD134). Intravenous ivuxolimab was administered to patients every 2 weeks at six dose levels: 0.01, 0.1, 0.3, 1.5, 3 and 10 mg/kg. Of the approximately 50 dose-escalation patients, hepatocellular carcinoma was present in some 19, melanoma in around 15, renal cell carcinoma in 9 and head and neck cancer in 9. In the dose-escalation cohort, 82.7% of patients were male, and the mean age was approximately 60 years, with a range of about 23 to 80. Prior anti-PD-1, anti-PD-L1 or anti-CTLA-4 therapy was permitted, and approximately 40% of dose-escalation patients had received checkpoint inhibitors. Partial responses occurred in three dose-escalation patients, of whom one had hepatocellular carcinoma and two had cutaneous melanoma. The point of sequencing TCRbeta in the periphery was to test whether ivuxolimab changed TCR sequence diversity and drove clonal T-cell expansion. The paper covers the monotherapy dose-escalation part of the phase I ivuxolimab trial, which included N of about 56 patients. The research as a whole found: In partial responders in the 0.1-3.0 mg/kg groups, normalized peripheral clonal expansion was found to be among the lowest, especially among CD8+ T cells. After ivuxolimab, expanded clones were on average more numerous among CD8+ T cells than among CD4+ T cells. The antigen specificity of the clonally expanded peripheral T cells was not determined. Low levels of normalized T-cell clonal expansion were also seen in some nonresponding patients. At doses from 0.1 to 3.0 mg/kg, clonal expansion was seen in both CD4+ and CD8+ blood T cells between baseline and week 6.

The trial excluded patients who had a history of autoimmune disease or who were on systemic immunosuppression. Peripheral blood for TCR sequencing was drawn from every dose cohort at baseline, at cycle 4 day 1 and at cycle 7 day 1. The samples were drawn from a first-in-human, open-label, multicenter phase I dose-escalation trial of ivuxolimab. The trial enrolled adults with locally advanced or metastatic head and neck squamous cell, hepatocellular, melanoma or renal cell carcinoma. Before TCR sequencing, CD4+ T cells and CD8+ T cells from peripheral blood were sorted into separate populations. For sequencing of the TCRbeta CDR3 region, genomic DNA was extracted from the sorted cells. TCRbeta CDR3 regions were sequenced using the immunoSEQ Assay. Here the immuneACCESS table is served through TCRdb, limited to in-frame sequences with V and J called. Missing clones are a known gap in these copies; in checked studies unresolved V genes cover under half, and the rest lacks a known reason. The sample contains about 62,000 clones, around 85% of them found a single time. About 4% of the sample belongs to the ten largest clones.

The sample consisted of CD4+ or CD8+ T cells sorted from blood, taken in a trial of the OX40 agonist ivuxolimab. This sequence was found in an adult with an advanced solid tumor such as melanoma, head and neck, liver or kidney cancer. The sequence links TRBV7-9 to TRBJ2-1, with 9 middle bases fitting TRBD2. The nucleotide sequence is given as TGTGCCAGCAGCTTAGGCAGGATCGGACTAGCGAGGCATGAGCAGTTCTTC. It specifies CASSLGRIGLARHEQFF.